One and the same sample provided the 7 T cell receptor beta chains below, sequenced in a study of vaccination and CD4 T cells after COVID-19. Antigens for these TCRs are unknown. Oncomine TCR Beta short-read sequencing was applied to DNA from cultured CD4+ T cells. TCRdb analysed the PCR reads with MiXCR anew, one entry per CDR3 protein. The sample shows about 7,100 distinct CDR3 sequences, roughly 67% of them seen only once. The treatment was: roughly 10-day PBMC culture with coronavirus spike peptide pools or control peptides (ViraFEST assay). The sample consisted of CD4+ T cells from blood, cultured in vitro. Receptor source: a human donor who had recovered from COVID-19.

The chain has TRBV7-8 and TRBJ1-1, with D unclear. The length of the CDR3 is 14 residues. Germline-derived CDR1 and CDR2 are SGHVS and FQNEAQ. The V end was cut by 0 bases, the J end by 4 bases, with 9 bases between. The CDR3 DNA follows: TGTGCCAGCAGCTTAGCAGACGGACCCACTGAAGCTTTCTTT. Encoded protein: CASSLADGPTEAFF. The variable domain in full, completed from reference TRBV7-8 and TRBJ1-1, reads GAGVSQSPRYKVAKRGQDVALRCDPISGHVSLFWYQQALGQGPEFLTYFQNEAQLDKSGLPSDRFFAERPEGSVSTLKIQRTQQEDSAVYLCASSLADGPTEAFFGQGTRLTVV.

This clonotype has a single count. The chain links TRBV6-2 or TRBV6-3 to TRBJ1-1; 9 bases align to TRBD1. Losses at the gene ends were 2 bases for V and 12 bases for J; bases not matched to a gene: 13. This CDR3 spans 15 amino acids. Germline V gene sequence: CDR1 MNHEY, CDR2 SVGEGT. CDR3 residues: CASSYGDTGTGRPFF. The CDR3 bases are TGTGCCAGCAGTTACGGGGACACCGGGACAGGGAGACCTTTCTTT.

This clonotype counts as large (0.1 to 1%). The chain combines TRBV20-1 with TRBJ1-2; D is unresolved. Trimming took 1 base from V and 7 from J, leaving 16 bases between them. The CDR3 is 14 amino acids. Germline values: CDR1 DFQATT, CDR2 SNEGSKA (reference sequence). CDR3 sequence reads: CSARVRAHVSGYTF. CDR3 bases: TGCAGTGCTAGAGTAAGAGCGCACGTTAGTGGCTACACCTTC.

This clonotype was found once. The chain uses TRBV4-2 and TRBJ1-1, with D possibly matching TRBD1 (6 bases). V was cut by 0 bases and J by 0 bases, with 17 bases left in between. In germline, CDR1 is LGHNA, CDR2 YNFKEQ. This CDR3 has 18 residues. This CDR3 reads CASSQDVSGQHLNTEAFF. In DNA, the CDR3 is TGTGCCAGCAGCCAAGATGTCTCCGGACAGCACTTGAACACTGAAGCTTTCTTT.

This clonotype showed up just a few times. V is TRBV19 and J is TRBJ2-5; 8 bases are a match to TRBD2. Germline trimming cut 4 bases from V and 7 bases from J; bases unmatched to any gene: 5. From germline, CDR1 is LNHDA and CDR2 SQIVND (reference sequence). This CDR3 is 13 amino acids long. CDR3 region: CASSTTRGGTQYF. The CDR3 nucleotides read TGTGCCAGTAGTACCACACGGGGGGGGACCCAGTACTTC.

This chain uses TRBV5-1 with TRBJ2-5; 8 bases agree with TRBD2. Losses at the gene ends were 2 bases for V and 5 bases for J; bases not matched to a gene: 8. The CDR3 is 15 amino acids. Looked up from germline, CDR1 is SGHRS and CDR2 is YFSETQ. CDR3 in DNA: TGCGCCAGCAGCTTTGCGGGGGGTATCCCGGAGACCCAGTACTTC. Translating gives CASSFAGGIPETQYF.

The chain links TRBV27 to TRBJ2-7, with 14 bases matching TRBD2. CDR3 length: 15 residues. V was clipped by 5 bases and J by 9 bases; unmatched bases: 9. The V gene's germline CDR1 is MNHEY and CDR2 SMNVEV (reference sequence). The CDR3 here is CASSLEKGLAGVQYF. The CDR3 DNA reads as TGTGCCAGCAGTCTAGAAAAGGGACTAGCGGGAGTGCAGTACTTC.